This T cell receptor beta chain was retrieved from a study of blood T cell repertoires in COVID-19. Looking at the study overall: Samples representing acute and convalescent COVID-19 were sourced from the United States, Italy and Spain. The analysed material was cDNA or gDNA that came from T cells, B-cell-depleted T cells, or PBMCs.

Per the original methods: Cell counts per sample came from amplifying reference gene primers. Profiled with immunoSEQ multiplex PCR; TCRdb holds only in-frame clones, not every one. V and J calls and clone size are as listed in that table; D and trimming were resolved from the DNA. The data hold some 160,000 clones, with about 86% observed a single time. This clone was counted once. Source material: peripheral blood. The source is a woman aged 70-85 years who had recovered from COVID-19.

The CDR3 nucleotides are TGTGCCAGCAGCCGGGGGACAGGGACAACTAATGAAAAACTGTTTTTT. Its translation: CASSRGTGTTNEKLFF. The V gene is TRBV11-1, the J gene TRBJ1-4, with 9 bases matching TRBD1. Germline CDR1 SGHAT, CDR2 FQDESV (reference sequence). V gave up 5 bases and J gave up 0 bases; unmatched junction bases: 4. The CDR3 has 16 amino acids.